Below, 11 T cell receptor beta chains from the same sample are listed, as sequenced in a study of CD8+ T cells in alopecia areata (dated by TCRdb to 2016 to 2019). The treatment or condition label, as the study defines it: oral pan-JAK inhibitor, 5-10 mg twice daily. The library was built by means of the immunoSEQ multiplex PCR assay. For TCR sequencing, RNA was extracted from every sample and reverse transcribed into cDNA to serve as template. The table comes from immuneACCESS by way of TCRdb, which keeps in-frame sequences with V and J called. Part of the clones is missing from these tables; in studies checked, under half for an unresolved V gene and the rest for unknown reasons. The sample records around 97,000 clones, 65% to 90% of which are singletons. 8.5% to 14% of the sample goes to the ten largest clones. Sequencing was performed on CD8+ T cells sorted from blood, taken at roughly week 30, from a patient treated with tofacitinib. Receptors were obtained from a human donor with alopecia areata.

The V call is TRBV6-1, the J call TRBJ2-1; TRBD1 matches 7 bases. The CDR3 is 14 residues long. Per germline, CDR1 MNHNS and CDR2 SASEGT. Unmatched junction bases numbered 9, after V lost 10 bases and J lost 3 bases. CDR3 in DNA: TGTGCCACCCCTCGGGACAGCCTCTACAATGAGCAGTTCTTC. Translation: CATPRDSLYNEQFF.

J is TRBJ2-7 and V is TRBV7-3, with 8 bases identical to TRBD1. Per the germline V gene, CDR1 is SGHTA and CDR2 is FQGTGA. This CDR3 contains 15 residues. V gave up 1 base and J gave up 2 bases; unmatched junction bases: 4. In DNA, the CDR3 is TGTGCCAGCAGCTTAAACGCAGGGGGCACCTACGAGCAGTACTTC. This codes for CASSLNAGGTYEQYF.

The chain carries TRBV10-1 and TRBJ1-6; D call uncertain. The CDR3 has 15 residues. The germline V gene encodes CDR1 WNHNN and CDR2 SYGVQD (reference sequence). Trimming removed 6 bases at V and 7 bases at J, with 16 bases between. CDR3 protein: CASSEGRRENSPLHF. DNA of the CDR3: TGCGCCAGCAGCGAGGGCCGCCGGGAGAATTCACCCCTCCACTTT.

This sequence joins TRBV9 and TRBJ2-7; possibly TRBD1 or TRBD2 for D (5 bases each). Per germline, CDR1 SGDLS and CDR2 YYNGEE. This CDR3 comprises 14 residues. V lost 4 bases and J lost 3, with 14 bases in between. CDR3 region: CASSPGTSIYEQYF. CDR3 nucleotides: TGTGCCAGCAGCCCCGGGACCTCCATCTACGAGCAGTACTTC. The variable domain in full, completed from reference TRBV9 and TRBJ2-7, reads DSGVTQTPKHLITATGQRVTLRCSPRSGDLSVYWYQQSLDQGLQFLIQYYNGEERAKGNILERFSAQQFPDLHSELNLSSLELGDSALYFCASSPGTSIYEQYFGPGTRLTVT.

Concerning this clone: Other DNA sequences in the same sample also yield this CDR3. The chain recombines TRBV4-1 with TRBJ2-7; the match to TRBD1 covers 9 bases. Germline V lookup: CDR1 MGHRA, CDR2 YSYEKL. This CDR3 has 14 amino acids. V lost 1 base, J lost 3 bases, and 1 base stayed unmatched. This chain's CDR3 is CASSQGTGDYEQYF. The DNA for the CDR3 is TGCGCCAGCAGCCAAGGGACAGGGGACTACGAGCAGTACTTC.

This chain uses TRBV29-1 with TRBJ2-5, with D perhaps assigned TRBD1 or TRBD2 (5 bases each). Germline CDR1 is SQVTM and CDR2 is ANQGSEA. Trimming pared 3 bases from V and 0 bases from J, leaving 8 bases between. CDR3 length: 13 amino acids. In nucleotides, the CDR3 is TGCAGCGTTGAGAGGGGATACCAAGAGACCCAGTACTTC. Protein sequence: CSVERGYQETQYF.

On this clone: A read error may account for a junction end that differs from germline. This rearrangement joins TRBV6-1 to TRBJ2-3; D remains unclear. Germline CDR1 MNHNS, CDR2 SASEGT. This CDR3 is 13 amino acids long. CDR3 amino acids: CASSGSFTDAQYF. The CDR3 DNA is TGTGCCAGCAGTGGCAGCTTCACAGATGCGCAGTATTTT.

The V and J genes are TRBV4-1 and TRBJ2-3; D perhaps matches TRBD2 (5 bases). V dropped 1 base and J dropped 5 bases, with 13 bases sitting between them. The length of the CDR3 is 15 residues. Germline V gene data show CDR1 as MGHRA and CDR2 as YSYEKL. CDR3 nucleotides: TGCGCCAGCAGCCAAGTATGGACTCCACAAGATACGCAGTATTTT. Amino acids: CASSQVWTPQDTQYF.

This clone was observed once. This sequence joins TRBV25-1 and TRBJ2-7; 8 nucleotides line up with TRBD2. After removal of 3 bases from V and 1 base from J, the junction contained 2 bases not matched to a gene. The CDR3 totals 14 residues. Germline values: CDR1 MGHDK, CDR2 SYGVNS. CDR3 nucleotide sequence: TGTGCCAGCAGTGATACTAGCGGATCCTACGAGCAGTACTTC. Protein: CASSDTSGSYEQYF.

The V and J genes are TRBV9 and TRBJ2-7; 9 bases map to TRBD1. CDR1 is SGDLS, CDR2 YYNGEE, per germline. The CDR3 consists of 15 residues. V lost 3 bases to trimming and J lost 2 bases; unmatched junction nucleotides: 6. The CDR3, as DNA: TGTGCCAGCAGCGGCTCCGGGACAGGGCCCTACGAGCAGTACTTC. This sequence encodes CASSGSGTGPYEQYF.

This rearrangement joins TRBV27 to TRBJ2-1; 7 positions agree with TRBD1. This CDR3 is built from 16 residues. Germline loops: CDR1 MNHEY, CDR2 SMNVEV (reference sequence). J lost 0 bases, V lost 2 bases, and 4 bases had no gene match. Here the CDR3 DNA reads TGTGCCAGCAGTTTAGGGCCAGGGGGCTCCTACAATGAGCAGTTCTTC. It yields the protein CASSLGPGGSYNEQFF.